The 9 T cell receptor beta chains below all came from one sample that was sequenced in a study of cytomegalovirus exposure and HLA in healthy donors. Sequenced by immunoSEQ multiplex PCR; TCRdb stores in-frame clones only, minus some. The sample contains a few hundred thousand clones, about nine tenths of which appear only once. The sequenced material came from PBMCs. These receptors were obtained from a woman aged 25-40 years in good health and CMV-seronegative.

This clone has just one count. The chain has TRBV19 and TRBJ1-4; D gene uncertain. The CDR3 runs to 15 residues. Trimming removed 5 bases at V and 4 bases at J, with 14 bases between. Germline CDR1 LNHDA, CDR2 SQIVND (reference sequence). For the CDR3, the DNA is TGTGCCAGTAGTGGACCGGGATTATATAATGAAAAACTGTTTTTT. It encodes CASSGPGLYNEKLFF.

The CDR3 region has the DNA TGTGCCAGCAGCTTAGATGGGGTTATAGGAGCTTTCTTT. It yields the protein CASSLDGVIGAFF. This sequence joins TRBV7-9 and TRBJ1-1; D is unresolved. The V and J ends lost 1 base and 10 bases respectively, with 13 bases between them. The CDR3 loop spans 13 amino acids. Germline lookup yields CDR1 SEHNR and CDR2 FQNEAQ (reference sequence).

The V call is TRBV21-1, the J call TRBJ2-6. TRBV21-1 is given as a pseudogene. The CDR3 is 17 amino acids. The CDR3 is CASRRNVQQSRANVLTF. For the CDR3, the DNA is TGTGCCAGCAGGCGCAATGTACAACAAAGTCGGGCCAACGTCCTGACTTTC.

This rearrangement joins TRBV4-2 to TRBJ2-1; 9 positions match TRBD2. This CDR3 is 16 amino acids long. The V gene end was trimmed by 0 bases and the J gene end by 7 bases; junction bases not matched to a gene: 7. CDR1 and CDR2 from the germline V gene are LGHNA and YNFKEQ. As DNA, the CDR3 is TGTGCCAGCAGCCAAGAAGGCGGGAGGGCCTGGAATGAGCAGTTCTTC. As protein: CASSQEGGRAWNEQFF.

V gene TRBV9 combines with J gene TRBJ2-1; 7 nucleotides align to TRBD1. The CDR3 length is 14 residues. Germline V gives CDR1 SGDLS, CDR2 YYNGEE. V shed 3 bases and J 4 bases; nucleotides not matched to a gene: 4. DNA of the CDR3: TGTGCCAGCAGCGAGGGACAGAGGTACAATGAGCAGTTCTTC. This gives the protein CASSEGQRYNEQFF.

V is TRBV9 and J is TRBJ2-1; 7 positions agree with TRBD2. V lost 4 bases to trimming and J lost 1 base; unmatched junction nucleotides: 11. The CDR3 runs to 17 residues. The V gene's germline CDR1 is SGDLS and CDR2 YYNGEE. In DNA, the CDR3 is TGTGCCAGCAGCCACTCCGAGCTAGCGGCATCCTACAATGAGCAGTTCTTC. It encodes CASSHSELAASYNEQFF.

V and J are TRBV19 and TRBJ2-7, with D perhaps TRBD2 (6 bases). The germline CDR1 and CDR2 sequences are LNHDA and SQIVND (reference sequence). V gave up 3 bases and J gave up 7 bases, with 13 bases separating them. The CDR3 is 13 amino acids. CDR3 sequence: CASSIGGSREQYF. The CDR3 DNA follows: TGTGCCAGTAGTATCGGGGGTTCTAGGGAGCAGTACTTC.

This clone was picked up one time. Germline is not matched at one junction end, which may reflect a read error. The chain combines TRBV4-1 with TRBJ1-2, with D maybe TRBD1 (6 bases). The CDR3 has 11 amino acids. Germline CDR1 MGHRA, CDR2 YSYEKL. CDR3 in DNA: TGCGCCAGCAGCCAAGGGGACATTTTTGCCTTC. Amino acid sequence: CASSQGDIFAF.

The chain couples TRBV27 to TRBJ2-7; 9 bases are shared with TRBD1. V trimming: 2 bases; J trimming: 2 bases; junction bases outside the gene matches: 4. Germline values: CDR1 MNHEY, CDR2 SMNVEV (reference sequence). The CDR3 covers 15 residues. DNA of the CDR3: TGTGCCAGCAGTTTAGGGGGACAGGGCCCCTACGAGCAGTACTTC. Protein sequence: CASSLGGQGPYEQYF.